The 9 T cell receptor beta chains reported below all come from one sample, sequenced in a study of human T cells and chemical hapten exposure. TCRdb fed the RACE reads into MiXCR, producing one record per CDR3 protein. The table records about 120,000 distinct CDR3 sequences, roughly 12% of them present only once. Described time point: patch test 1, 2 weeks after DPC sensitization. As to treatment: therapeutic diphenylcyclopropenone sensitization with weekly scalp DPC. This specimen consisted of whole blood, obtained in connection with sensitization to the hapten diphenylcyclopropenone (DPC). These receptors all stem from a woman between 45 and 65 years old with alopecia areata. Some clones in this sample may be carry-over from other donors' samples.

This clonotype has a single count. V and J are TRBV3-1 and TRBJ1-5; D ambiguous. Trimming stripped 3 bases from V and 7 bases from J, with 10 bases between. The V gene's germline CDR1 is LGHDT and CDR2 YNNKEL (reference sequence). CDR3 length: 13 amino acids. CDR3 nucleotide sequence: TGTGCCAGCAGCCACGACCGCCGCCAGCCCCAGCATTTT. It codes for CASSHDRRQPQHF. Full variable domain (missing parts from reference TRBV3-1 and TRBJ1-5): DTAVSQTPKYLVTQMGNDKSIKCEQNLGHDTMYWYKQDSKKFLKIMFSYNNKELIINETVPNRFSPKSPDKAHLNLHINSLELGDSAVYFCASSHDRRQPQHFGDGTRLSIL.

About this clonotype: This could be a read error, since a much larger clone is one nucleotide away. The V and J genes are TRBV10-2 and TRBJ2-3; D perhaps matches TRBD1 (5 bases). This CDR3 spans 20 amino acids. The V gene lost 6 bases and the J gene lost 0 bases, with 28 bases spanning the gap. Germline CDR1 and CDR2: WSHSY and SAAADI. The CDR3: CASREPVQESHIISTDTQYF. CDR3 nucleotide sequence: TGCGCCAGCAGAGAGCCGGTACAGGAATCACATATAATTAGCACAGATACGCAGTATTTT.

This clonotype was seen only a few times. The chain has TRBV5-1 and TRBJ1-6; the D gene is possibly TRBD1 (6 bases). V was pared by 2 bases and J by 7 bases, with 16 bases between. Germline CDR1 reads SGHRS; CDR2 reads YFSETQ. This CDR3 has 16 amino acids. CDR3 region: CASSFLDRTGNSPLHF. CDR3 DNA sequence: TGCGCCAGCAGCTTCCTGGACCGTACAGGGAATTCACCCCTCCACTTT.

The gene calls are TRBV5-1 and TRBJ2-4; the D is unclear. In germline, CDR1 is SGHRS, CDR2 YFSETQ. The CDR3 is 15 amino acids. The V and J ends lost 2 bases and 0 bases respectively, with 9 bases between them. CDR3 region: CASSFSDLAKNIQYF. As DNA, the CDR3 is TGCGCCAGCAGCTTTAGTGACCTAGCCAAAAACATTCAGTACTTC.

The rearrangement links TRBV15 to TRBJ2-3; maybe TRBD1 (5 bases). The CDR3 spans 15 residues. The germline V and J ends were trimmed by 1 base and 0 bases, with 8 bases remaining between them. Germline V gene lookup returns CDR1 LNHNV and CDR2 YYDKDF (reference sequence). CDR3 in DNA: TGTGCCACCAGCAGAGGCAGGGAAAGCACAGATACGCAGTATTTT. This sequence encodes CATSRGRESTDTQYF.

The genes are TRBV3-1 and TRBJ2-2, with D tentatively TRBD2 (6 bases). Germline-derived CDR1 and CDR2 are LGHDT and YNNKEL (reference sequence). The V end lost 4 bases, the J end lost 2 bases, and 14 bases lay between the germline ends. The CDR3 totals 16 residues. The CDR3 coding sequence is TGTGCCAGCAGCCCCATACGGGGGAGTAACACCGGGGAGCTGTTTTTT. Translating it yields CASSPIRGSNTGELFF.

This clonotype was seen repeatedly, ten times or more. The gene calls are TRBV12-3 or TRBV12-4 and TRBJ2-7; D unclear. The CDR3 extends over 12 amino acids. Trimming took 3 bases from V and 5 from J, leaving 8 bases between them. CDR3: CASSFVGNEQYF. CDR3 nucleotide sequence: TGTGCCAGCAGTTTTGTTGGCAACGAGCAGTACTTC.

The table lists this clonotype with many counts. The chain links TRBV6-6 to TRBJ1-1, with D possibly matching TRBD1 (6 bases). V lost 6 bases and J 4 bases, leaving 18 bases between the germline ends. Germline assignment: CDR1 MNHNY and CDR2 SVGAGI (reference sequence). This CDR3 has 15 residues. As DNA, the CDR3 is TGTGCCAGCAGACCCGAACAGGGCCTTAGCACTGAAGCTTTCTTT. It encodes CASRPEQGLSTEAFF.

In this sample, this clonotype turned up many times. The chain recombines TRBV19 with TRBJ1-2, with a possible D match to TRBD1 (5 bases). This CDR3 spans 13 amino acids. Trimming took 5 bases from V and 4 from J, leaving 11 bases between them. Germline CDR1 is LNHDA and CDR2 is SQIVND (reference sequence). The CDR3 DNA reads as TGTGCCAGTAGTTCTCGGGGCTTCTATGGCTACACCTTC. Translation: CASSSRGFYGYTF.